The rows below give T cell receptor beta chains drawn from one sample of a study of shared clonotypes between healthy human individuals. Method: immunoSEQ multiplex PCR; TCRdb's copy keeps in-frame clones and lacks some. The data show about a million clones, about 72% seen once. The sample consisted of memory CD4+ T cells from PBMCs. These receptors were obtained from a man in his late teens or twenties in good health. Some clones in this sample may be carry-over from other donors' samples. Both conserved end residues are part of each CDR3. Part of the rows lack a size; the others show once, few, many or a class for expanded clones.

abundance: -; v_gene: TRBV4-1; j_gene: TRBJ1-2; CDR3aa: CASSHPPQGEGYTF
abundance: -; v_gene: TRBV2; j_gene: TRBJ2-5; CDR3aa: CASTGDRGDQETQYF
abundance: -; v_gene: TRBV7-3; j_gene: TRBJ2-1; CDR3aa: CASSPSVRATQFF
abundance: -; v_gene: TRBV5-6; j_gene: TRBJ2-5; CDR3aa: CASSPGLAGGVQETQYF
abundance: -; v_gene: TRBV28; j_gene: TRBJ2-7; CDR3aa: CASSLRTGFHEQYF
abundance: -; v_gene: TRBV7-9; j_gene: TRBJ2-3; CDR3aa: CASSPGRGGSDTQYF
abundance: -; v_gene: TRBV11-2; j_gene: TRBJ2-1; CDR3aa: CASSSVSGRHNEQFF
abundance: -; v_gene: TRBV5-1; j_gene: TRBJ2-1; CDR3aa: CASSSGGYNEQFF
abundance: once; v_gene: TRBV1; j_gene: TRBJ1-2; CDR3aa: CTSSQDRAASNYGYTF
abundance: -; v_gene: TRBV7-9; j_gene: TRBJ1-1; CDR3aa: CASSPAWGLTEAFF
abundance: few; v_gene: TRBV29-1; j_gene: TRBJ1-1; CDR3aa: CSVFSGETEAFF
abundance: -; v_gene: TRBV6-1; j_gene: TRBJ2-7; CDR3aa: CASRSGSYEQYF
abundance: -; v_gene: TRBV11-1; j_gene: TRBJ2-1; CDR3aa: CASSLGSALYNEQFF
abundance: -; v_gene: TRBV19; j_gene: TRBJ2-5; CDR3aa: CASTPSGSETQYF
abundance: few; v_gene: TRBV15; j_gene: TRBJ2-7; CDR3aa: CATSIRAGGSYEQYF
abundance: -; v_gene: TRBV7-2; j_gene: TRBJ1-5; CDR3aa: CASSSPPGNQPQHF
abundance: -; v_gene: TRBV9; j_gene: TRBJ1-5; CDR3aa: CASSGGNKYQPQHF
abundance: -; v_gene: TRBV6-1; j_gene: TRBJ1-1; CDR3aa: CASAWDRVLSTEAFF
abundance: -; v_gene: TRBV18; j_gene: TRBJ2-3; CDR3aa: CASSPPTGLVDTQYF
abundance: -; v_gene: TRBV2; j_gene: TRBJ1-2; CDR3aa: CASGTLLVHGYTF
abundance: -; v_gene: TRBV19; j_gene: TRBJ1-2; CDR3aa: CASSMGQGATGYTF
abundance: few; v_gene: TRBV28; j_gene: TRBJ1-5; CDR3aa: CASSQEGNQPQHF
abundance: few; v_gene: TRBV9; j_gene: TRBJ1-4; CDR3aa: CASSSHHNEKLFF
abundance: -; v_gene: TRBV28; j_gene: TRBJ1-5; CDR3aa: CATRGPNQPQHF
abundance: -; v_gene: TRBV7-2; j_gene: TRBJ1-1; CDR3aa: CASSLAFDRATEAFF
abundance: -; v_gene: TRBV7-2; j_gene: TRBJ2-7; CDR3aa: CASSLDGRLYEQYF
abundance: -; v_gene: TRBV2; j_gene: TRBJ2-3; CDR3aa: CASSERSDTQYF
abundance: -; v_gene: TRBV28; j_gene: TRBJ1-5; CDR3aa: CASSPSGQGEGQPQHF
abundance: -; v_gene: TRBV30; j_gene: TRBJ2-5; CDR3aa: CAWSGRLAGVKETQYF
abundance: -; v_gene: TRBV5-4; j_gene: TRBJ2-7; CDR3aa: CASSWGPGMEQYF
abundance: -; v_gene: TRBV7-2; j_gene: TRBJ2-7; CDR3aa: CASSPGGNGEQYF
abundance: -; v_gene: TRBV20-1; j_gene: TRBJ2-1; CDR3aa: CSASPGFEQFF
abundance: -; v_gene: TRBV5-1; j_gene: TRBJ2-7; CDR3aa: CASSLGGESSYEQYF
abundance: -; v_gene: TRBV7-8; j_gene: TRBJ2-2; CDR3aa: CASSHRPLDLAGELFF
abundance: -; v_gene: TRBV5-1; j_gene: TRBJ2-3; CDR3aa: CASSSAGTGGDTQYF
abundance: few; v_gene: TRBV6-5; j_gene: TRBJ1-5; CDR3aa: CASSYSTGYSNQPQHF
abundance: -; v_gene: TRBV5-8; j_gene: TRBJ2-7; CDR3aa: CASSFNGGNTYEQYF
abundance: -; v_gene: TRBV7-2; j_gene: TRBJ2-7; CDR3aa: CASSPTVDSSYEQYF
abundance: -; v_gene: TRBV5-4; j_gene: TRBJ2-2; CDR3aa: CASSLPRGQSTGELFF
abundance: -; v_gene: TRBV6-5; j_gene: TRBJ1-5; CDR3aa: CASSSGQGDSNQPQHF
abundance: -; v_gene: TRBV7-2; j_gene: TRBJ2-2; CDR3aa: CASPEVDALNTGELFF
abundance: -; v_gene: TRBV5-1; j_gene: TRBJ2-5; CDR3aa: CASSYPPRTSQETQYF
abundance: -; v_gene: TRBV28; j_gene: TRBJ2-2; CDR3aa: CASSSTGTGKTAELFF
abundance: -; v_gene: TRBV19; j_gene: TRBJ2-7; CDR3aa: CASSLWGHEQYF
abundance: -; v_gene: TRBV15; j_gene: TRBJ2-7; CDR3aa: CATSRVSAGPGREQYF
abundance: -; v_gene: TRBV5-8; j_gene: TRBJ2-7; CDR3aa: CASSSRDRVHEQYF
abundance: -; v_gene: TRBV7-9; j_gene: TRBJ1-2; CDR3aa: CASTDVGGYTF
abundance: -; v_gene: TRBV30; j_gene: TRBJ2-7; CDR3aa: CAWSPPGGRAFYEQYF
abundance: -; v_gene: TRBV28; j_gene: TRBJ1-4; CDR3aa: CASNLIGQGGEKLFF
abundance: -; v_gene: TRBV15; j_gene: TRBJ2-6; CDR3aa: CATSRASGGSSGANVLTF
abundance: -; v_gene: TRBV11-2; j_gene: TRBJ2-1; CDR3aa: CASSFEDSYNEQFF
abundance: -; v_gene: TRBV5-5; j_gene: TRBJ1-5; CDR3aa: CASSLEGTSNQPQHF
abundance: -; v_gene: TRBV18; j_gene: TRBJ2-4; CDR3aa: CASSPQRSKNIQYF
abundance: -; v_gene: TRBV5-1; j_gene: TRBJ2-4; CDR3aa: CASSPTDPARLAKNIQYF
abundance: -; v_gene: TRBV4-3; j_gene: TRBJ1-2; CDR3aa: CASSTTRVFVGGYTF
abundance: -; v_gene: TRBV6-1; j_gene: TRBJ1-6; CDR3aa: CASSWTGLTNSPLHF
abundance: -; v_gene: TRBV5-6; j_gene: TRBJ2-1; CDR3aa: CASSPGQGRDEQFF
abundance: -; v_gene: TRBV11-2; j_gene: TRBJ2-7; CDR3aa: CASMTGGGDEQYF
abundance: -; v_gene: TRBV19; j_gene: TRBJ1-1; CDR3aa: CASSITAKNTEAFF
abundance: -; v_gene: TRBV7-2; j_gene: TRBJ2-3; CDR3aa: CASSYYRGTTDTQYF